This record concerns one T cell receptor beta chain sequence. The V gene's germline CDR1 is SGHAT and CDR2 FQNNGV. V lost 7 bases, J lost 0 bases, and 19 bases lay in between. The length of the CDR3 is 16 residues. Thyroid surgery was performed in patients who had received no treatment beforehand. The data derive from a study of metastatic and nonmetastatic thyroid tumors. For the study at large: Repertoire data that came from the blood and tumor or nodule tissue of malignant and benign thyroid patients were compared.

Authors' processing steps: The study took CDR3 differences across clinicopathological groups and made a distant-metastasis classifier for papillary thyroid cancer from them. TCRdb re-clonotyped the PCR reads through MiXCR. TCRdb's processing, not the authors', yielded these V and J calls. The table lists 15,000 to 20,000 clones, about 29% of them singletons. Sequencing was done on a sample of tumor tissue. The clonotype originates from a male donor with papillary thyroid cancer or a benign thyroid nodule (not recorded which). Some clones in this sample may be carry-over from other donors' samples. The V call is TRBV11-2, the J call TRBJ2-7; a weak D match, TRBD2 (6 bases). The CDR3 spells CASTGTAIFSSYEQYF. DNA for the CDR3: TGTGCCAGCACCGGGACTGCCATCTTTTCCTCCTACGAGCAGTACTTC.